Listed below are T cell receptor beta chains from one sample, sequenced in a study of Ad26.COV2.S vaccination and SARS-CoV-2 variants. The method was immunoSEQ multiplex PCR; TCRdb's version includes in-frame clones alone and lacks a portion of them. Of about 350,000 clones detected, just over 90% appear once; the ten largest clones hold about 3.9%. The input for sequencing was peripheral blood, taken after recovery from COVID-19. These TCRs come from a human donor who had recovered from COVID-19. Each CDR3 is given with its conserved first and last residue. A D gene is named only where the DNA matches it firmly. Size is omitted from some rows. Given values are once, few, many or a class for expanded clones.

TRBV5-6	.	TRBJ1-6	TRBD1	TGTGCCAGCAGCTCTCGGACAGGGACCTATAATTCACCCCTCCACTTT	CASSSRTGTYNSPLHF
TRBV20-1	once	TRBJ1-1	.	TGCAGTGCTAGTCGACAGGCAAACACTGAAGCTTTCTTT	CSASRQANTEAFF
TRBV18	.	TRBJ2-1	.	TGTGCCAGCTCACCTACGACAGACTACAATGAGCAGTTCTTC	CASSPTTDYNEQFF
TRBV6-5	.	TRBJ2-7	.	TGTGCCAGCGGGGAGTTTAGTGAGCAGTACTTC	CASGEFSEQYF
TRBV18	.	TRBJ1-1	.	TGTGCCAGCTCACCACTGTCCAGTCTCAACACTGAAGCTTTCTTT	CASSPLSSLNTEAFF
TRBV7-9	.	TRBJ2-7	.	TGTGCCAGCAGCTTATCGGCAGGGACTTTCCCGTCGTACTTC	CASSLSAGTFPSYF
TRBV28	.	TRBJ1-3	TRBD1	TGTGCCAGCAGCCCAAAGGGGGCGCGGGGAAACACCATATATTTT	CASSPKGARGNTIYF
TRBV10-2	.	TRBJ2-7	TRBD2	TGCGCCAGCAGTGAATTGCGAGCGGGGGGTCGGTACGAGCAGTACTTC	CASSELRAGGRYEQYF
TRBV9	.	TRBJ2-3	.	TGTGCCAGCAGCCTAGCCGGGACAAATTACCTCGATACGCAGTATTTT	CASSLAGTNYLDTQYF
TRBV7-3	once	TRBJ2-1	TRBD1	TGTGCCAGCAGCCTAACGACAGGGACCTACAATGAGCAGTTCTTC	CASSLTTGTYNEQFF
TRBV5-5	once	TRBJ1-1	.	TGTGCCAGCAGCTTGGAATGGGGGGCCGAAGCTTTCTTT	CASSLEWGAEAFF
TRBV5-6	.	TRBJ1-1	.	TGTGCCAGCAGCCCCATGGTGAATATCGGAGGGACTGAAGCTTTCTTT	CASSPMVNIGGTEAFF
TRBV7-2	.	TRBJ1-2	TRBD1	TGTGCCAGCAGCCAGGGACAGCTCTATGGCTACACCTTC	CASSQGQLYGYTF
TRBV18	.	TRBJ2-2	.	TGTGCCAGCTCACCACCGACGGTCACCGGGGAGCTGTTTTTT	CASSPPTVTGELFF
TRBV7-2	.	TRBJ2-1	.	TGTGCCAGCAGCTCGCGGACGGGACTTGCGACCTACAATGAGCAGTTCTTC	CASSSRTGLATYNEQFF
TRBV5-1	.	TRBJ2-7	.	TGCGCCAGCAGCACGACAGGAATCTACGAGCAGTACTTC	CASSTTGIYEQYF
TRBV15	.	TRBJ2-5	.	TGTGCCACCAGCAGAGAAGGATGGCAGGCCGGCCAAGAGACCCAGTACTTC	CATSREGWQAGQETQYF
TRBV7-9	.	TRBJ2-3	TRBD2	TGTGCCAGCCTATCACGGGGGGGTCGCACAGATACGCAGTATTTT	CASLSRGGRTDTQYF
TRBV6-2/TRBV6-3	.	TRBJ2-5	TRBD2	TGTGCCAGCAGTTACGGGATAGCGGGGCGTGAGACCCAGTACTTC	CASSYGIAGRETQYF
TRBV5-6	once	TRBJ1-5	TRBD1	TGTGCCAGCAGCTTATCCACTCAGGACAGGGCAAATCAGCCCCAGCATTTT	CASSLSTQDRANQPQHF
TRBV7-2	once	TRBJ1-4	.	TGTGCCAGCAGCTTAGTGCTGGGGACCGGAGGGGGAACTAATGAAAAACTGTTTTTT	CASSLVLGTGGGTNEKLFF
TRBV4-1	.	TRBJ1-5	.	TGCGCCAGCAGCCAAGATCTGGGCGCGTGGGGATTAAGCGCTAGTAATCAGCCCCAGCATTTT	CASSQDLGAWGLSASNQPQHF
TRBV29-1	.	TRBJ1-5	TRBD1	TGCAGCGTTGCGGTTGGAGGGGGCACTCAGCCCCAGCATTTT	CSVAVGGGTQPQHF
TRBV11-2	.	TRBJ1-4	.	TGTGCCAGCAGCTTTGAAGGACAGCTTAATGAAAAACTGTTTTTT	CASSFEGQLNEKLFF
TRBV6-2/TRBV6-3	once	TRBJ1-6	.	TGTGCCAGCAGTTACAGAACGTATAATTCACCCCTCCACTTT	CASSYRTYNSPLHF
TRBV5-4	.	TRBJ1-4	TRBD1	TGTGCCAGCAGCCGGGACAGACATAATGAAAAACTGTTTTTT	CASSRDRHNEKLFF
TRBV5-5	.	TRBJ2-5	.	TGTGCCAGCAGCTTGGACTGGAAACGGGAGACCCAGTACTTC	CASSLDWKRETQYF
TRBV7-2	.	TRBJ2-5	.	TGTGCCAGCAGCTTTTTCGGGGTTGAGACCCAGTACTTC	CASSFFGVETQYF